The 21 T cell receptor beta chains given below trace back to one sample, sequenced in a study of cytomegalovirus exposure and HLA in healthy donors. A multiplex PCR was run with 60 Vbeta primers and 13 Jbeta primers. This table comes from immunoSEQ multiplex PCR, and its TCRdb copy is limited to in-frame clones, with some not included. The sample contains about 170,000 clones, 65% to 75% of which appear only once. The source material was PBMCs. The receptors derive from a girl aged 5-17 years in good health and CMV-seronegative.

This clone was seen only once. This rearrangement joins TRBV2 to TRBJ2-2, with D uncertain. The V end lost 2 bases, the J end lost 4 bases, and 14 bases lay between the germline ends. This CDR3 contains 16 residues. From germline, CDR1 is SNHLY and CDR2 FYNNEI. CDR3 sequence reads: CASSERSQSFTGELFF. As DNA, the CDR3 is TGTGCCAGCAGTGAACGGTCACAGTCTTTCACCGGGGAGCTGTTTTTT.

This clone came up a few times. In nucleotides, the CDR3 is TGTGCCAGCAGCTCAATGGGCAGGGTTGAAAAACTGTTTTTT. It translates to CASSSMGRVEKLFF. V gene TRBV5-6 combines with J gene TRBJ1-4; possible D gene TRBD1, 5 bases. V was shortened by 3 bases and J by 7 bases, with 13 bases between the two germline ends. Germline CDR1 SGHDT, CDR2 YYEEEE. CDR3 length equals 14 residues. The variable domain in full, with the rest retrieved from reference TRBV5-6 and TRBJ1-4, is DAGVTQSPTHLIKTRGQQVTLRCSPKSGHDTVSWYQQALGQGPQFIFQYYEEEERQRGNFPDRFSGHQFPNYSSELNVNALLLGDSALYLCASSSMGRVEKLFFGSGTQLSVL.

The chain employs TRBV15 and TRBJ1-5; 8 bases align to TRBD1. With V trimmed by 3 bases and J by 5 bases, 6 bases remained unmatched. CDR1 LNHNV and CDR2 YYDKDF come from the germline V gene (reference sequence). The CDR3 runs to 15 residues. The chain's CDR3 is CATSRDPTGDQPQHF. CDR3 bases: TGTGCCACCAGCAGGGACCCGACAGGGGATCAGCCCCAGCATTTT.

The J gene is TRBJ1-5, the V gene TRBV5-8; maybe TRBD1 (6 bases). CDR3 length: 17 residues. Trimming removed 4 bases at V and 5 bases at J, with 22 bases between. Germline CDR1 and CDR2: SGHTS and YDEGEE. Here the CDR3 reads CASSPFVDSKAYQPQHF. The CDR3 DNA is TGTGCCAGCAGCCCATTTGTGGACAGTAAGGCGTATCAGCCCCAGCATTTT.

The CDR3 coding sequence is TGCGCCAGCAGCTTAGGACAGGGTGGGACTGAAGCTTTCTTT. This translates into CASSLGQGGTEAFF. The chain recombines TRBV5-1 with TRBJ1-1, with 8 bases matching TRBD1. V lost 2 bases and J lost 5; bases outside the gene matches: 5. Per the germline V gene, CDR1 is SGHRS and CDR2 is YFSETQ. The CDR3 totals 14 residues.

The V and J genes are TRBV15 and TRBJ1-3; weak D call: TRBD1 (5 bases). Trimming stripped 0 bases from V and 3 bases from J, with 9 bases between. Looked up from germline, CDR1 is LNHNV and CDR2 is YYDKDF (reference sequence). The CDR3 has 15 residues. CDR3 DNA: TGTGCCACCAGCAGAGAAGTAACAGGTGGAAACACCATATATTTT. Encoded protein: CATSREVTGGNTIYF.

The chain recombines TRBV5-1 with TRBJ2-5; no firm D call. From germline, CDR1 is SGHRS and CDR2 YFSETQ. V was cut by 6 bases and J by 5 bases, with 17 bases left in between. The CDR3 extends over 14 amino acids. CDR3 sequence: CASTPDPGRETQYF. CDR3 bases: TGCGCCAGCACCCCCGACCCAGGCCGGGAGACCCAGTACTTC.

In this sample, this clone turned up a few times. The gene calls are TRBV4-1 and TRBJ2-7; D is possibly TRBD2 (5 bases). The germline V and J ends were trimmed by 1 base and 4 bases, with 11 bases remaining between them. The CDR3 has 14 residues. Germline CDR1 is MGHRA and CDR2 is YSYEKL. This chain's CDR3 is CASSQVVGEYEQYF. The CDR3, as DNA: TGCGCCAGCAGCCAAGTAGTCGGGGAATACGAGCAGTACTTC.

CDR3: CASSYLDVSGTYEQYF. In DNA form, the CDR3 reads TGTGCCAGCAGCTATCTCGACGTCTCAGGAACCTACGAGCAGTACTTC. This chain joins TRBV13 and TRBJ2-7, with D hard to call. The CDR3 consists of 16 residues. V lost 4 bases, J lost 2 bases, and 18 bases lay in between. Germline CDR1 reads PRHDT; CDR2 reads FYEKMQ (reference sequence).

J is TRBJ2-3 and V is TRBV5-4, with D possibly TRBD2 on 6 matching bases. V lost 7 bases and J lost 1, with 19 bases in between. The CDR3 has 16 amino acids. Germline-derived CDR1 and CDR2 are SGHNT and YYREEE (reference sequence). The chain's CDR3 is CASRSLMRGRTDTQYF. The CDR3 region has the DNA TGTGCCAGCCGGTCCTTAATGCGGGGCCGCACAGATACGCAGTATTTT.

This clone was observed a few times. This chain joins TRBV7-9 and TRBJ1-6; D is unresolved. The CDR3 loop spans 13 amino acids. V was pared by 4 bases and J by 8 bases, with 9 bases between. From germline, CDR1 is SEHNR and CDR2 FQNEAQ (reference sequence). DNA of the CDR3: TGTGCCAGCAGCTCCGACGGGGATTCACCCCTCCACTTT. Its protein is CASSSDGDSPLHF. Using reference TRBV7-9 and TRBJ1-6 for the parts outside the CDR3, the full variable domain is DTGVSQNPRHKITKRGQNVTFRCDPISEHNRLYWYRQTLGQGPEFLTYFQNEAQLEKSRLLSDRFSAERPKGSFSTLEIQRTEQGDSAMYLCASSSDGDSPLHFGNGTRLTVT.

This chain uses TRBV5-1 with TRBJ2-7; 7 bases are a match to TRBD1. This CDR3 has 13 residues. V dropped 1 base and J dropped 3; count of bases not matched to a gene: 1. Germline values: CDR1 SGHRS, CDR2 YFSETQ. CDR3 in DNA: TGCGCCAGCAGCTTGACAGGGGTCTACGAGCAGTACTTC. It codes for CASSLTGVYEQYF. Full variable domain (remainder filled in from reference TRBV5-1 and TRBJ2-7): KAGVTQTPRYLIKTRGQQVTLSCSPISGHRSVSWYQQTPGQGLQFLFEYFSETQRNKGNFPGRFSGRQFSNSRSEMNVSTLELGDSALYLCASSLTGVYEQYFGPGTRLTVT.

The V gene is TRBV13, the J gene TRBJ2-1; 13 bases fit TRBD2. Trimming at V came to 5 bases and at J to 0 bases, leaving 4 bases not matched to a gene. This CDR3 contains 17 residues. CDR1 is PRHDT and CDR2 is FYEKMQ in the germline V gene (reference sequence). The CDR3 bases are TGTGCCAGCAGCCCGACTAGCGGGGGGAGCTCCTACAATGAGCAGTTCTTC. Translated: CASSPTSGGSSYNEQFF.

The CDR3 region has the DNA TGTGCCAGCAGCCAAGATGGCAGGCCACCTTCTAACTATGGCTACACCTTC. It encodes CASSQDGRPPSNYGYTF. This chain connects TRBV4-2 to TRBJ1-2; the D is unclear. Germline assignment: CDR1 LGHNA and CDR2 YNFKEQ. Trimming removed 0 bases from V and 0 bases from J, with 14 bases in between. The CDR3 has 17 residues.

In its sample, this clone was seen a few times. The rearrangement uses TRBV19 and TRBJ1-5, with 11 nucleotides matching TRBD1. CDR1 is LNHDA and CDR2 is SQIVND in the germline V gene (reference sequence). Trimming took 3 bases from V and 4 from J; bases not matched to a gene: 2. The CDR3 extends over 15 amino acids. In DNA form, the CDR3 reads TGTGCCAGTAGTATGGGACAGGGGGGTAATCAGCCCCAGCATTTT. It translates to CASSMGQGGNQPQHF.

The chain couples TRBV11-2 to TRBJ1-1; TRBD1 might be the D (6 bases). Germline V gene lookup returns CDR1 SGHAT and CDR2 FQNNGV. The V gene lost 0 bases and the J gene lost 4 bases, with 12 bases spanning the gap. This CDR3 contains 15 residues. In DNA, the CDR3 is TGTGCCAGCAGCTTAGATTTGGGGGCGGCCACTGAAGCTTTCTTT. Amino acid sequence: CASSLDLGAATEAFF.

The rearrangement uses TRBV19 and TRBJ1-2; no clear D gene. V was pared by 8 bases and J by 3 bases, with 22 bases between. CDR1 LNHDA and CDR2 SQIVND come from the germline V gene (reference sequence). The CDR3 covers 16 residues. The DNA of the CDR3 is TGTGCCAGTGGGAGAGTACAGAACACTAGGGACTATGGCTACACCTTC. Translating it yields CASGRVQNTRDYGYTF. The full variable domain, its missing parts supplied by reference TRBV19 and TRBJ1-2, is DGGITQSPKYLFRKEGQNVTLSCEQNLNHDAMYWYRQDPGQGLRLIYYSQIVNDFQKGDIAEGYSVSREKKESFPLTVTSAQKNPTAFYLCASGRVQNTRDYGYTFGSGTRLTVV.

The V gene is TRBV28, the J gene TRBJ1-2, with D possibly TRBD1 on 5 matching bases. V was cut by 6 bases and J by 8 bases, with 13 bases left in between. Germline V CDR1 and CDR2: MDHEN, SYDVKM. The CDR3 has 12 residues. CDR3 sequence: CASSATGGGYTF. CDR3 DNA sequence: TGTGCCAGCAGCGCAACAGGTGGCGGCTACACCTTC.

The chain joins TRBV25-1 to TRBJ2-3; 9 bases match TRBD1. The V segment lost 3 bases and the J segment 6 bases; nucleotides outside the gene matches: 10. The CDR3 has 16 amino acids. Germline CDR1 and CDR2: MGHDK and SYGVNS. Here the CDR3 reads CASSDLSLGTGDTQYF. CDR3 sequence (DNA): TGTGCCAGCAGTGACCTCTCGCTTGGGACAGGGGATACGCAGTATTTT.

The rearrangement uses TRBV28 and TRBJ2-5; 10 nucleotides line up with TRBD1. Germline values: CDR1 MDHEN, CDR2 SYDVKM. V trimming: 6 bases; J trimming: 4 bases; junction bases outside the gene matches: 2. This CDR3 has 13 residues. The CDR3 region is CASRGTGVETQYF. CDR3 nucleotides: TGTGCCAGCAGGGGGACAGGGGTAGAGACCCAGTACTTC.

The genes are TRBV4-2 and TRBJ1-4; no clear D gene. The CDR3 is 18 residues long. The germline V and J ends were trimmed by 0 bases and 0 bases, with 14 bases remaining between them. Per the germline V gene, CDR1 is LGHNA and CDR2 is YNFKEQ. For the CDR3, the DNA is TGTGCCAGCAGCCAAGATCGGGGATCGGGGACAACTAATGAAAAACTGTTTTTT. It encodes CASSQDRGSGTTNEKLFF.